This T cell receptor (beta chain) derives from a study of blood T cell repertoires in COVID-19. This CDR3 spans 14 amino acids. V shed 4 bases and J shed 6 bases, with 16 bases lying between them. Germline V gene sequence: CDR1 LNHNV, CDR2 YYDKDF (reference sequence). Authors' methods: Amplification of reference gene primers provided the estimated nucleated cell counts. TCRdb's table, derived via immunoSEQ multiplex PCR, lists solely in-frame clones and lacks some. V and J calls and clone size are those listed in that table; D and trimming were worked out from the DNA. The sample shows 200,000 to 250,000 clones, roughly 88% of them seen only once. In terms of age and location, participants ranged from about 18 to 95 years and lived in under 30 US areas.

The chain is built from TRBV15 and TRBJ2-7; maybe TRBD2 (7 bases). Sequenced sample: PBMCs or T cells enriched from blood (not recorded which). The TCR was taken from a woman between 45 and 65 years old who had recovered from COVID-19. The CDR3: CATSIGGGKVEQYF. The CDR3 nucleotides read TGTGCCACCAGCATAGGGGGGGGTAAGGTCGAGCAGTACTTC.